These T cell receptor beta chains were read from a single sample in a study of blood T cell repertoires in COVID-19. The data were produced by immunoSEQ multiplex PCR, yet TCRdb's version contains in-frame clones alone and is incomplete. In the table there are about 300,000 clones, around 90% of which are singletons. What was sequenced was peripheral blood. The source is an older man with acute or convalescent COVID-19. Both conserved end residues are part of each CDR3. A D gene is named only where the DNA matches it firmly. Clone size is shown for a subset of rows, as once, few, many or a class of expanded clone.

CDR3: CASSQTTGRDTQYF
DNA: TGCGCCAGCAGCCAAACGACAGGGAGGGATACGCAGTATTTT
size: once
V: TRBV4-3
J: TRBJ2-3
D: -

CDR3: CSVRDSSGETQYF
DNA: TGCAGCGTTAGGGACTCCTCGGGAGAGACCCAGTACTTC
size: once
V: TRBV29-1
J: TRBJ2-5
D: -

CDR3: CASSKVGGGGNQPQHF
DNA: TGTGCCAGCAGCAAAGTGGGGGGGGGAGGCAATCAGCCCCAGCATTTT
size: -
V: TRBV21-1
J: TRBJ1-5
D: -

CDR3: CASSTGYTGELFF
DNA: TGTGCCAGTAGTACCGGGTACACCGGGGAGCTGTTTTTT
size: few
V: TRBV19
J: TRBJ2-2
D: -

CDR3: CASSYQVAGNEQFF
DNA: TGTGCCAGCAGTTATCAAGTAGCGGGAAATGAGCAGTTCTTC
size: -
V: TRBV28
J: TRBJ2-1
D: TRBD2

CDR3: CASSPPGSSGANVLTF
DNA: TGTGCCAGCAGCCCGCCGGGGTCCTCTGGGGCCAACGTCCTGACTTTC
size: -
V: TRBV7-2
J: TRBJ2-6
D: -

CDR3: CASFLRASGRSSYNEQFF
DNA: TGTGCCAGCTTCCTACGGGCTAGCGGGAGGAGCTCCTACAATGAGCAGTTCTTC
size: -
V: TRBV7-2
J: TRBJ2-1
D: TRBD2

CDR3: CASSSKTFTEQFF
DNA: TGTGCCAGCAGTTCAAAAACCTTTACAGAGCAGTTCTTC
size: -
V: TRBV6-6
J: TRBJ2-1
D: -

CDR3: CASGSVRGITEAFF
DNA: TGTGCCAGCGGTTCCGTCCGGGGGATCACTGAAGCTTTCTTT
size: -
V: TRBV28
J: TRBJ1-1
D: -

CDR3: CASSQTGVGNEQFF
DNA: TGTGCCAGTAGTCAGACAGGGGTAGGCAATGAGCAGTTCTTC
size: -
V: TRBV19
J: TRBJ2-1
D: TRBD1

CDR3: CASSRPRGGNTEAFF
DNA: TGTGCCAGTAGTAGGCCCCGGGGGGGGAATACTGAAGCTTTCTTT
size: -
V: TRBV19
J: TRBJ1-1
D: -

CDR3: CASRDTSAYEQYF
DNA: TGCGCCAGCAGGGACACCTCGGCGTACGAGCAGTACTTC
size: -
V: TRBV5-1
J: TRBJ2-7
D: -

CDR3: CASRLSGGTTLHF
DNA: TGTGCCAGCAGGCTCTCGGGGGGAACCACCCTCCACTTT
size: once
V: TRBV5-6
J: TRBJ1-6
D: -

CDR3: CASSFEPRGGPGNEQFF
DNA: TGTGCCAGCAGCTTTGAGCCGCGGGGGGGCCCAGGGAATGAGCAGTTCTTC
size: -
V: TRBV5-5
J: TRBJ2-1
D: TRBD2

CDR3: CASSRGTGGSYGYTF
DNA: TGTGCCAGCAGTAGGGGGACAGGGGGTAGTTATGGCTACACCTTC
size: -
V: TRBV28
J: TRBJ1-2
D: TRBD1

CDR3: CASSEGILSNYGYTF
DNA: TGTGCCAGCAGCGAGGGGATACTTAGTAACTATGGCTACACCTTC
size: -
V: TRBV9
J: TRBJ1-2
D: -

CDR3: CASSPDRLGNTIYF
DNA: TGTGCCAGCAGCCCGGACAGACTTGGAAACACCATATATTTT
size: -
V: TRBV5-6
J: TRBJ1-3
D: -

CDR3: CAIGDLGSNEQFF
DNA: TGTGCCATCGGCGACCTAGGGAGCAATGAGCAGTTCTTC
size: -
V: TRBV10-3
J: TRBJ2-1
D: -

CDR3: CTSSQELAGNYEQYF
DNA: TGCACCAGCAGCCAAGAACTAGCGGGGAACTACGAGCAGTACTTC
size: -
V: TRBV1
J: TRBJ2-7
D: -

CDR3: CASSPDRAPISSEQYF
DNA: TGCGCCAGCAGCCCCGACAGGGCCCCAATTAGTAGCGAGCAGTACTTC
size: -
V: TRBV4-1
J: TRBJ2-7
D: TRBD1

CDR3: CASSPSPYNSPLHF
DNA: TGTGCCAGCAGTCCTAGTCCTTATAATTCACCCCTCCACTTT
size: once
V: TRBV28
J: TRBJ1-6
D: -

CDR3: CASSSKPGQGYNEQFF
DNA: TGTGCCAGCAGCTCTAAACCGGGACAAGGCTACAATGAGCAGTTCTTC
size: once
V: TRBV5-4
J: TRBJ2-1
D: -

CDR3: CASSLVSGASGETQYF
DNA: TGTGCCAGCAGCTTGGTTTCGGGCGCCTCGGGGGAGACCCAGTACTTC
size: -
V: TRBV5-5
J: TRBJ2-5
D: -

CDR3: CASSFSLAMGTDTQYF
DNA: TGTGCCAGCAGCTTCTCCCTAGCTATGGGCACAGATACGCAGTATTTT
size: -
V: TRBV7-8
J: TRBJ2-3
D: -

CDR3: CASSFGTGIQPQHF
DNA: TGTGCCAGCAGCTTCGGGACAGGGATCCAGCCCCAGCATTTT
size: -
V: TRBV7-9
J: TRBJ1-5
D: TRBD1

CDR3: CASSYSNTGGPEAFF
DNA: TGTGCCAGCAGTTACTCCAATACAGGGGGCCCTGAAGCTTTCTTT
size: -
V: TRBV6-5
J: TRBJ1-1
D: TRBD1

CDR3: CAWATGNNQPQHF
DNA: TGTGCCTGGGCGACAGGTAACAATCAGCCCCAGCATTTT
size: -
V: TRBV30
J: TRBJ1-5
D: -

CDR3: CASSLHPSTPNEQFF
DNA: TGTGCCAGCAGCTTACACCCCTCGACTCCTAATGAGCAGTTCTTC
size: few
V: TRBV7-2
J: TRBJ2-1
D: -

CDR3: CASSPSTGSSGNTIYF
DNA: TGTGCCAGCAGCCCATCGACAGGGTCCTCTGGAAACACCATATATTTT
size: -
V: TRBV11-2
J: TRBJ1-3
D: TRBD1

CDR3: CSTLTGTGRETQYF
DNA: TGCAGCACCTTGACCGGGACAGGGAGAGAGACCCAGTACTTC
size: once
V: TRBV29-1
J: TRBJ2-5
D: TRBD1

CDR3: CASSQDSLTGETQYF
DNA: TGTGCCAGCAGCCAAGATAGCTTGACGGGGGAGACCCAGTACTTC
size: -
V: TRBV4-2
J: TRBJ2-5
D: -

CDR3: CASSSGSRANEKLFF
DNA: TGCGCCAGCAGCTCAGGCAGCAGAGCTAATGAAAAACTGTTTTTT
size: -
V: TRBV5-1
J: TRBJ1-4
D: -

CDR3: CASSVGQLDNSPLHF
DNA: TGTGCCAGCAGCGTTGGCCAGTTGGATAATTCACCCCTCCACTTT
size: few
V: TRBV7-2
J: TRBJ1-6
D: -

CDR3: CASSTGVGTQYF
DNA: TGTGCCAGCAGCACAGGGGTGGGGACCCAGTACTTC
size: -
V: TRBV3-1/TRBV3-2
J: TRBJ2-5
D: TRBD1

CDR3: CASSLAFEGGPGNEQFF
DNA: TGCGCCAGCAGCTTGGCCTTCGAGGGAGGGCCGGGGAATGAGCAGTTCTTC
size: -
V: TRBV5-1
J: TRBJ2-1
D: TRBD2

CDR3: CASSFYSSGNTIYF
DNA: TGTGCCAGCAGCTTTTACTCCTCTGGAAACACCATATATTTT
size: -
V: TRBV7-9
J: TRBJ1-3
D: -

CDR3: CASSAIRGGGTEAFF
DNA: TGTGCCAGCAGCGCCATAAGAGGGGGGGGCACTGAAGCTTTCTTT
size: once
V: TRBV13
J: TRBJ1-1
D: -

CDR3: CASSLAAGRDPSPLHF
DNA: TGTGCCAGCAGCTTAGCAGCGGGCAGGGATCCCTCACCCCTCCACTTT
size: few
V: TRBV7-6
J: TRBJ1-6
D: -

CDR3: CASSLGMGRGSGNTIYF
DNA: TGTGCCAGCAGCTTAGGGATGGGTCGAGGCTCTGGAAACACCATATATTTT
size: -
V: TRBV7-9
J: TRBJ1-3
D: -

CDR3: CASSPFRASNQPQHF
DNA: TGTGCCAGCTCACCATTCAGGGCGAGCAATCAGCCCCAGCATTTT
size: once
V: TRBV18
J: TRBJ1-5
D: -

CDR3: CASSLAAGVDSPLHF
DNA: TGTGCCAGCAGCTTAGCGGCAGGGGTTGATTCACCCCTCCACTTT
size: -
V: TRBV7-2
J: TRBJ1-6
D: -

CDR3: CASSRDTAEKLFF
DNA: TGTGCCAGCAGCCGTGACACAGCTGAAAAACTGTTTTTT
size: -
V: TRBV6-5
J: TRBJ1-4
D: -

CDR3: CASSFNPRKATYEQYF
DNA: TGTGCCAGCAGTTTTAACCCCAGGAAGGCTACCTACGAGCAGTACTTC
size: -
V: TRBV28
J: TRBJ2-7
D: -

CDR3: CASSLMGGNQPQHF
DNA: TGTGCCAGCAGCCTAATGGGAGGCAATCAGCCCCAGCATTTT
size: once
V: TRBV4-2
J: TRBJ1-5
D: -

CDR3: CASSSWGQGNQPQHF
DNA: TGTGCCAGCAGCTCATGGGGGCAGGGGAATCAGCCCCAGCATTTT
size: -
V: TRBV5-4
J: TRBJ1-5
D: -

CDR3: CASSLAEGKQPQHF
DNA: TGTGCCAGCAGCTTAGCGGAGGGGAAACAGCCCCAGCATTTT
size: -
V: TRBV7-8
J: TRBJ1-5
D: -

CDR3: CASSLDGGVQPQHF
DNA: TGCGCCAGCAGCTTGGATGGGGGGGTCCAGCCCCAGCATTTT
size: -
V: TRBV5-1
J: TRBJ1-5
D: -